The 25 T cell receptor beta chains below come from one sample, sequenced in a study of technical replicates of blood from several donors. Generated by immunoSEQ multiplex PCR, the TCRdb table keeps only in-frame clones and is missing some. The table lists tens of thousands of clones, about 92% of them singletons, with about 4.5% in the top ten. Material for sequencing was PBMCs. These receptors were obtained from a human donor in good health. Some clones in this sample may be carry-over from other donors' samples.

The chain combines TRBV5-1 with TRBJ2-2; 10 bases match TRBD1. The CDR3 extends over 16 amino acids. Germline CDR1 reads SGHRS; CDR2 reads YFSETQ. With V trimmed by 0 bases and J by 5 bases, 4 bases remained unmatched. CDR3 loop: CASSLGQGAWTGELFF. The CDR3 nucleotides read TGCGCCAGCAGCTTGGGACAGGGGGCTTGGACCGGGGAGCTGTTTTTT.

The sample holds a few counts of this clone. The rearrangement joins TRBV5-1 to TRBJ2-1; 8 nucleotides align to TRBD2. The trim removed 4 bases at V and 2 bases at J, leaving 8 bases unmatched. The germline gives CDR1 SGHRS, CDR2 YFSETQ. The CDR3 runs to 16 residues. The CDR3 spells CASSRGGSAAYNEQFF. The CDR3 DNA reads as TGCGCCAGCAGCCGGGGGGGGAGCGCCGCCTACAATGAGCAGTTCTTC.

V and J are TRBV5-1 and TRBJ2-3; possibly TRBD2 for D (7 bases). This CDR3 spans 16 amino acids. V was cut by 4 bases and J by 3 bases, with 18 bases left in between. CDR1 is SGHRS and CDR2 is YFSETQ in the germline V gene. In DNA form, the CDR3 reads TGCGCCAGCAGCCTCTGTAGGGGGGGGGCTACAGATACGCAGTATTTT. Translation gives CASSLCRGGATDTQYF.

Here the CDR3 reads CAWKRGRGTDTQYF. The CDR3 bases are TGTGCCTGGAAACGCGGGAGAGGTACAGATACGCAGTATTTT. The chain joins TRBV30 to TRBJ2-3; 7 bases are a match to TRBD2. The J segment lost 3 bases and the V segment lost 4 bases, leaving 7 bases of the junction unmatched. The CDR3 covers 14 residues. Germline CDR1 is GTSNPN and CDR2 is SVGIG (reference sequence). Full variable domain (outside the CDR3, taken from reference TRBV30 and TRBJ2-3): SQTIHQWPATLVQPVGSPLSLECTVEGTSNPNLYWYRQAAGRGLQLLFYSVGIGQISSEVPQNLSASRPQDRQFILSSKKLLLSDSGFYLCAWKRGRGTDTQYFGPGTRLTVL.

The V call is TRBV5-1, the J call TRBJ1-4; possible D gene TRBD1, 6 bases. Germline CDR1 reads SGHRS; CDR2 reads YFSETQ. V gave up 6 bases and J gave up 8 bases, with 17 bases separating them. The CDR3 spans 14 residues. Written as DNA, the CDR3 is TGCGCCAGCACACACGAAGGGGGAAGGGAAAAACTGTTTTTT. Its protein product is CASTHEGGREKLFF.

V is TRBV9 and J is TRBJ2-1, with 7 bases fitting TRBD2. The CDR3 extends over 15 amino acids. Per the germline V gene, CDR1 is SGDLS and CDR2 is YYNGEE. V shed 2 bases, J shed 2 bases, and the junction held 4 bases outside the gene matches. The CDR3, as DNA: TGTGCCAGCAGCGTGGGAGGGACTACCTACAATGAGCAGTTCTTC. Its protein product is CASSVGGTTYNEQFF.

Concerning this clone: One end of the junction fails to match germline, which may point to a read error. V is TRBV7-9 and J is TRBJ2-5; TRBD1 matches 8 bases. CDR1 is SEHNR, CDR2 FQNEAQ, per germline (reference sequence). The CDR3 sequence is 14 residues long. The DNA for the CDR3 is TGTGCCAGCAGCTTACTACAGGGGGAGGAGAGCCAGTACTTC. Encoded protein: CASSLLQGEESQYF.

The V and J genes are TRBV9 and TRBJ2-1; 13 nucleotides line up with TRBD2. This CDR3 contains 15 residues. Germline-derived CDR1 and CDR2 are SGDLS and YYNGEE. With 2 bases clipped from V and 7 bases from J, the junction kept 3 bases outside the gene matches. CDR3 coding DNA: TGTGCCAGCAGCGTCGGGACTAGCGGGGAAAATGAGCAGTTCTTC. The encoded protein is CASSVGTSGENEQFF.

This chain uses TRBV29-1 with TRBJ2-7; 8 nucleotides match TRBD1. The CDR3 has 15 residues. The trim removed 1 base at V and 6 bases at J, leaving 11 bases unmatched. Germline lookup yields CDR1 SQVTM and CDR2 ANQGSEA. As DNA, the CDR3 is TGCAGCGTTGAAGGGTGGGGCAGGGGGCCATCCGAGCAGTACTTC. It translates to CSVEGWGRGPSEQYF.

This clone was recorded once. The J gene is TRBJ2-5, the V gene TRBV6-5; 9 bases are a match to TRBD2. The V and J ends lost 6 bases and 5 bases, in that order; junction bases with no gene match: 10. Per the germline V gene, CDR1 is MNHEY and CDR2 is SVGAGI. This CDR3 has 15 residues. The CDR3 DNA sequence: TGTGCCAGCAGAGAGGGAGGCGGGAGGGATGAGACCCAGTACTTC. Its translation: CASREGGGRDETQYF.

This chain joins TRBV7-9 and TRBJ2-7, with D unresolved. With 8 bases removed from V and 4 bases from J, the gap between germline ends came to 12 bases. The CDR3 has 12 amino acids. In germline, CDR1 is SEHNR, CDR2 FQNEAQ (reference sequence). This CDR3 reads CASAPSGYEQYF. The CDR3 DNA reads TGTGCCAGCGCCCCCTCCGGGTACGAGCAGTACTTC.

This chain joins TRBV2 and TRBJ2-1; the D is unclear. This CDR3 has 10 amino acids. Germline CDR1 reads SNHLY; CDR2 reads FYNNEI. The V end lost 4 bases, the J end lost 9 bases, and 4 bases lay between the germline ends. CDR3 coding DNA: TGTGCCAGCAGTGTCGGTGAGCAGTTCTTC. It codes for CASSVGEQFF.

The CDR3 coding sequence is TGTGCCAGCCGGGACAGCCGATTCTATGGCTACACCTTC. Protein: CASRDSRFYGYTF. The genes are TRBV6-5 and TRBJ1-2, with TRBD1 matching over 7 bases. The CDR3 spans 13 residues. Looked up from germline, CDR1 is MNHEY and CDR2 is SVGAGI. Trimming cost V 8 bases and J 4 bases; bases outside gene matches: 7.

This rearrangement joins TRBV5-6 to TRBJ2-1; 7 bases align to TRBD1. V dropped 3 bases and J dropped 4; count of bases not matched to a gene: 7. The germline V gene encodes CDR1 SGHDT and CDR2 YYEEEE. The CDR3 is 15 residues long. The chain's CDR3 is CASSSPGQPYNEQFF. The CDR3, as DNA: TGTGCCAGCAGCTCACCGGGACAGCCATACAATGAGCAGTTCTTC.

The chain joins TRBV7-9 to TRBJ2-1; TRBD2 matches at 9 bases. V lost 7 bases, J lost 6 bases, and 10 bases stayed unmatched. Germline CDR1 is SEHNR and CDR2 is FQNEAQ (reference sequence). The CDR3 extends over 15 amino acids. CDR3 sequence reads: CASTSRGRVGNEQFF. The CDR3, as DNA: TGTGCCAGCACATCACGCGGGAGGGTGGGCAATGAGCAGTTCTTC. The entire variable domain, with the rest obtained from reference TRBV7-9 and TRBJ2-1, is as follows: DTGVSQNPRHKITKRGQNVTFRCDPISEHNRLYWYRQTLGQGPEFLTYFQNEAQLEKSRLLSDRFSAERPKGSFSTLEIQRTEQGDSAMYLCASTSRGRVGNEQFFGPGTRLTVL.

The V and J genes are TRBV29-1 and TRBJ1-1; D unresolved. V was trimmed by 0 bases and J by 4 bases, leaving 9 bases between them. Germline-derived CDR1 and CDR2 are SQVTM and ANQGSEA. This CDR3 region has 13 residues. CDR3 in DNA: TGCAGCGTTGAAGATACCCGGGGCACTGAAGCTTTCTTT. This sequence encodes CSVEDTRGTEAFF.

This clone came up once. The chain carries TRBV18 and TRBJ2-7, with D possibly being TRBD2 (5 bases). The ends were cut back, 0 bases at V and 6 bases at J, with 15 bases in the middle. Germline V lookup: CDR1 KGHSH, CDR2 LQKENI. The CDR3 has 15 residues. In DNA, the CDR3 is TGTGCCAGCTCACCACCGTCCTCCGGGGTTCGCGAGCAGTACTTC. Translation gives CASSPPSSGVREQYF.

The chain has TRBV6-5 and TRBJ1-6; the D is unclear. The CDR3 totals 15 residues. V was shortened by 0 bases and J by 9 bases, with 12 bases between the two germline ends. From germline, CDR1 is MNHEY and CDR2 SVGAGI. The CDR3 loop is CASSYSTAVGSPLHF. DNA of the CDR3: TGTGCCAGCAGTTACTCTACAGCCGTTGGTTCACCCCTCCACTTT.

The chain has TRBV7-9 and TRBJ2-1; tentative D call: TRBD2 (6 bases). The CDR3 contains 14 residues. V lost 5 bases to trimming and J lost 6 bases, with 14 bases between them. CDR1 SEHNR and CDR2 FQNEAQ come from the germline V gene (reference sequence). CDR3 in DNA: TGTGCCAGCAGCAGAACCGGGACTCTCAATGAGCAGTTCTTC. This encodes CASSRTGTLNEQFF.

The rearrangement links TRBV6-1 to TRBJ1-2; no clear D. V lost 7 bases, J lost 4 bases, and 10 bases lay in between. Germline V gene lookup returns CDR1 MNHNS and CDR2 SASEGT. The CDR3 extends over 12 amino acids. In DNA form, the CDR3 reads TGTGCCAGCAAGATTGACATCTATGGCTACACCTTC. Its protein product is CASKIDIYGYTF.

The rearrangement links TRBV30 to TRBJ2-4; 9 bases match TRBD2. CDR1 is GTSNPN and CDR2 is SVGIG in the germline V gene (reference sequence). With 3 bases clipped from V and 10 bases from J, the junction kept 4 bases outside the gene matches. The length of the CDR3 is 12 residues. The CDR3 bases are TGTGCCTGGAGCGCGGGGGGGAGAATTCAGTACTTC. Its protein is CAWSAGGRIQYF. Variable domain in full (rest from reference TRBV30 and TRBJ2-4): SQTIHQWPATLVQPVGSPLSLECTVEGTSNPNLYWYRQAAGRGLQLLFYSVGIGQISSEVPQNLSASRPQDRQFILSSKKLLLSDSGFYLCAWSAGGRIQYFGAGTRLSVL.

The rearrangement links TRBV5-3 to TRBJ2-4; 8 bases fit TRBD1. TRBV5-3 is annotated as an ORF whose role is uncertain. V lost 5 bases, J lost 3 bases, and 10 bases stayed unmatched. The CDR3 loop spans 16 amino acids. The CDR3 DNA follows: TGTGCCAGAAGTCCGGCAGACAGGGGAGACAAAAACATTCAGTACTTC. Translated, it gives CARSPADRGDKNIQYF.

The V and J genes are TRBV7-2 and TRBJ1-2, with D unclear. Germline loops: CDR1 SGHTA, CDR2 FQGNSA. This CDR3 region has 14 residues. Trimming stripped 5 bases from V and 8 bases from J, with 18 bases between. The CDR3 DNA is TGTGCCAGCAGCCCGGTAGGACCTAGCGGGGGCTACACCTTC. Translated, it gives CASSPVGPSGGYTF.

The V call is TRBV21-1, the J call TRBJ2-7; the table's D call of TRBD2 was not tested on the DNA. TRBV21-1 is marked as a pseudogene. The CDR3 runs 16 residues. The CDR3 DNA sequence: TGTGCCAGCAGCAAATCGGTGGGGGGAACGGGCTACGAGCAGTACTTC. Translating gives CASSKSVGGTGYEQYF.

V and J are TRBV5-1 and TRBJ2-7; 7 bases line up with TRBD1. This CDR3 comprises 13 residues. V was clipped by 4 bases and J by 1 base; unmatched bases: 2. Germline loops: CDR1 SGHRS, CDR2 YFSETQ. CDR3 bases: TGCGCCAGCAGCACCAGGGGGTCCTACGAGCAGTACTTC. As protein: CASSTRGSYEQYF. Variable domain in full (rest from reference TRBV5-1 and TRBJ2-7): KAGVTQTPRYLIKTRGQQVTLSCSPISGHRSVSWYQQTPGQGLQFLFEYFSETQRNKGNFPGRFSGRQFSNSRSEMNVSTLELGDSALYLCASSTRGSYEQYFGPGTRLTVT.